This T cell receptor beta chain was recovered during a study of multiple sclerosis patients with progressive multifocal leukoencephalopathy. Whole-study results and caveats: TRBV and TRBJ usage showed no common pattern when PML developed. Lower normalized Shannon entropy suggested reduced TRB diversity in most PML patients. It is unclear whether the findings reflect JC virus infection or general immunocompromise.

Regarding this clone: Its target is unknown.

Time point given: time of PML onset. PML in natalizumab-treated patients developed after between roughly 16 and 60 months of natalizumab therapy. Only in-frame clones appear in the TCRdb table, and some are missing; sequencing was by immunoSEQ multiplex PCR. The top ten hold around 6% of the sample, which has more than 30,000 clones, 87% seen once. The clonotype originates from a woman between 40 and 50 years old with progressive multifocal leukoencephalopathy. The starting material was PBMCs, obtained from a patient treated with natalizumab.

CDR3 nucleotides: TGTGCCAGTAGTATAGACGAGGGTCAGCCCCAGCATTTT. Its translation is CASSIDEGQPQHF. The rearrangement joins TRBV19 to TRBJ1-5; D gene uncertain. Germline values: CDR1 LNHDA, CDR2 SQIVND (reference sequence). This CDR3 is built from 13 residues. V shed 0 bases and J shed 6 bases, with 6 bases lying between them.